Following are 16 T cell receptor beta chains from one sample sequenced in a study of CD4+ T cells in melanoma. This table comes from immunoSEQ multiplex PCR, and its TCRdb copy is limited to in-frame clones, with some not included. Of roughly 120,000 clones in the sample, over 80% were seen once. Sequences were obtained from peripheral blood. The source of these receptors is a human donor with melanoma.

CDR3: CASSLVAPDDEAFF. The DNA of the CDR3 is TGTGCCAGCAGCTTAGTGGCACCGGATGATGAAGCTTTCTTT. V gene TRBV11-2 combines with J gene TRBJ1-1; unclear D gene. CDR1 and CDR2 (germline): SGHAT, FQNNGV. CDR3 length: 14 amino acids. V was pared by 1 base and J by 7 bases, with 13 bases between.

The chain carries TRBV15 and TRBJ2-7, with 7 bases that match TRBD1. Germline V gene sequence: CDR1 LNHNV, CDR2 YYDKDF (reference sequence). J gave up 6 bases and V 0 bases, and 14 bases lay outside the gene matches. The CDR3 consists of 17 residues. The CDR3 DNA reads TGTGCCACCAGCAGAGATTCGAACCTACAGGGACAGTTCGAGCAGTACTTC. Protein product: CATSRDSNLQGQFEQYF.

This rearrangement joins TRBV2 to TRBJ2-4; 9 bases map to TRBD2. This CDR3 contains 14 residues. Germline CDR1 is SNHLY and CDR2 is FYNNEI. The J segment lost 4 bases and the V segment lost 6 bases, leaving 4 bases of the junction unmatched. In nucleotides, the CDR3 is TGTGCCAGCAGCAGACTAGCGGAAAAAAACATTCAGTACTTC. Protein product: CASSRLAEKNIQYF.

The chain joins TRBV6-5 to TRBJ2-1; the D gene is possibly TRBD2 (6 bases). CDR3 length equals 11 residues. Germline V gives CDR1 MNHEY, CDR2 SVGAGI. V lost 0 bases, J lost 12 bases, and 6 bases lay in between. DNA of the CDR3: TGTGCCAGCAGTTACTCGGGGGGGCAGTTCTTC. Protein: CASSYSGGQFF.

J is TRBJ2-2 and V is TRBV6-6; D unresolved. Trimming removed 5 bases at V and 3 bases at J, with 7 bases between. The CDR3 contains 13 residues. Germline V gene lookup returns CDR1 MNHNY and CDR2 SVGAGI (reference sequence). DNA for the CDR3: TGTGCCAGCAGTGCGATAGACACCGGGGAGCTGTTTTTT. It codes for CASSAIDTGELFF.

The gene calls are TRBV27 and TRBJ2-5; the match to TRBD2 covers 13 bases. This CDR3 spans 19 amino acids. The V gene end was trimmed by 6 bases and the J gene end by 1 base; junction bases not matched to a gene: 14. From germline, CDR1 is MNHEY and CDR2 SMNVEV (reference sequence). The CDR3 sequence is CASRPRGPGLAGVQETQYF. The CDR3 DNA is TGTGCCAGCAGACCCAGGGGGCCAGGACTAGCGGGGGTCCAAGAGACCCAGTACTTC.

This chain joins TRBV6-1 and TRBJ1-4; the D gene is possibly TRBD1 (5 bases). CDR1 and CDR2 from the germline V gene are MNHNS and SASEGT. Trimming removed 6 bases at V and 8 bases at J, with 13 bases between. CDR3 length equals 13 residues. The CDR3 DNA reads as TGTGCCAGCAGGCCGGGGCCGAAGGAAAAACTGTTTTTT. Translated: CASRPGPKEKLFF.

This chain joins TRBV6-5 and TRBJ2-1; 9 bases match TRBD1. The germline V gene encodes CDR1 MNHEY and CDR2 SVGAGI. The length of the CDR3 is 15 residues. After removal of 8 bases from V and 7 bases from J, the junction contained 12 bases not matched to a gene. The CDR3 region has the DNA TGTGCCAGCGGCGAGAGGGGACAGGGTAAAAATGAGCAGTTCTTC. Amino acids: CASGERGQGKNEQFF.

This clone showed up just once. V gene TRBV4-2 combines with J gene TRBJ1-1, with D unclear. The CDR3 is 15 amino acids. Germline V gives CDR1 LGHNA, CDR2 YNFKEQ. The germline V and J ends were trimmed by 0 bases and 0 bases, with 8 bases remaining between them. As DNA, the CDR3 is TGTGCCAGCAGCCAAGAGCCGGCTATGAACACTGAAGCTTTCTTT. This codes for CASSQEPAMNTEAFF.

This chain links TRBV10-3 with TRBJ2-7; the match to TRBD2 covers 8 bases. Per the germline V gene, CDR1 is ENHRY and CDR2 is SYGVKD. This CDR3 region has 15 residues. V trimming: 3 bases; J trimming: 5 bases; junction bases outside the gene matches: 9. The chain's CDR3 is CAISDSLAARDEQYF. The CDR3 DNA reads TGTGCCATCAGTGACTCACTAGCGGCCCGGGACGAGCAGTACTTC.

The J gene is TRBJ1-1, the V gene TRBV2; a possible D gene is TRBD1 (6 bases). The germline gives CDR1 SNHLY, CDR2 FYNNEI. Trimming pared 11 bases from V and 0 bases from J, leaving 13 bases between. The CDR3 is 13 amino acids. CDR3 loop: CAGTRGMNTEAFF. The DNA for the CDR3 is TGTGCCGGAACGAGGGGGATGAACACTGAAGCTTTCTTT.

This chain joins TRBV5-6 and TRBJ2-5, with D unclear. Trimming took off 6 bases at V and 0 bases at J, with 12 bases between the two ends. Germline CDR1 is SGHDT and CDR2 is YYEEEE. The CDR3 covers 14 residues. CDR3 DNA sequence: TGTGCCAGCACCCAATGGGCACACCAAGAGACCCAGTACTTC. Translated: CASTQWAHQETQYF.

The genes are TRBV4-3 and TRBJ2-2, with TRBD1 matching over 7 bases. The V and J ends lost 1 base and 4 bases, in that order; junction bases with no gene match: 6. Germline CDR1 reads LGHNA; CDR2 reads YSLEER. The CDR3 sequence is 16 residues long. CDR3 DNA: TGCGCCAGCAGCCAAGTACGACAGGGTTCCACCGGGGAGCTGTTTTTT. Translation: CASSQVRQGSTGELFF.

In DNA, the CDR3 is TGCGCCAGCAGCCCCGGACGGACTCAAGAGACCCAGTACTTC. Amino acid sequence: CASSPGRTQETQYF. The chain joins TRBV5-1 to TRBJ2-5, with a tentative D call TRBD2 (5 bases). This CDR3 contains 14 residues. Germline values: CDR1 SGHRS, CDR2 YFSETQ. V gave up 4 bases and J gave up 2 bases, with 12 bases separating them.

The chain recombines TRBV7-9 with TRBJ2-3; possibly TRBD1 or TRBD2 for D (6 bases each). The V end was cut by 6 bases, the J end by 2 bases, with 15 bases between. Germline values: CDR1 SEHNR, CDR2 FQNEAQ (reference sequence). CDR3 size: 15 residues. The CDR3: CASSHGGYLTDTQYF. The CDR3 coding sequence is TGTGCCAGCAGTCACGGGGGCTACCTCACAGATACGCAGTATTTT.

The chain links TRBV25-1 to TRBJ1-3; weak D call: TRBD1 (5 bases). The CDR3 sequence is 14 residues long. V dropped 6 bases and J dropped 2 bases, with 11 bases sitting between them. Per the germline V gene, CDR1 is MGHDK and CDR2 is SYGVNS. DNA for the CDR3: TGTGCCAGCAGAACGACAGAAACTGGAAACACCATATATTTT. This encodes CASRTTETGNTIYF.